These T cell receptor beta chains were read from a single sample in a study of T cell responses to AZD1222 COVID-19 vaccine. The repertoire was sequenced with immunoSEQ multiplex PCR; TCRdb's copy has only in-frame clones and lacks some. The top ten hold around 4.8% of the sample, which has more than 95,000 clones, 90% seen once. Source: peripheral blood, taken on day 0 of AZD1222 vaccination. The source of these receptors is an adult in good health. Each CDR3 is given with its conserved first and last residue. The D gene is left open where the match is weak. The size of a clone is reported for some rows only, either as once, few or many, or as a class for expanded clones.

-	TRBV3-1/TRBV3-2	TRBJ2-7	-	TGTGCCAGCAGCCTATCAGACTACGAGCAGTACTTC	CASSLSDYEQYF
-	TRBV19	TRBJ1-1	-	TGTGCCAGTACCATAGATGGACATCGGGCTTTCTTT	CASTIDGHRAFF
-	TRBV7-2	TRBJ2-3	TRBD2	TGTGCCAGCAGCTTAGTTAGCGGGGGGGGAGATACGCAGTATTTT	CASSLVSGGGDTQYF
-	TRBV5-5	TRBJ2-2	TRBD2	TGTGCCAGCAGCGCGGGACTAGCGGGGGCTGGAACCGGGGAGCTGTTTTTT	CASSAGLAGAGTGELFF
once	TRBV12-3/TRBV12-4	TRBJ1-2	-	TGTGCCAGCAGTCCGGGACGGGCCTATGGCTACACCTTC	CASSPGRAYGYTF
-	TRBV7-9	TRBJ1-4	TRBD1	TGTGCCAGCAGCTCGACAGGGTTTAATGAAAAACTGTTTTTT	CASSSTGFNEKLFF
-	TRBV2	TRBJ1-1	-	TGTGCCAGCAGTAAATACGAGGTGGAAGCTTTCTTT	CASSKYEVEAFF
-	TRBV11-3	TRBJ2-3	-	TGTGCCAGCAGCCTAGGGGACCGTTTATTTTCTAGCACAGATACGCAGTATTTT	CASSLGDRLFSSTDTQYF
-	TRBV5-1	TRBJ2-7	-	TGCGCCAGCAGCCCCGACACATACGAGCAGTACTTC	CASSPDTYEQYF
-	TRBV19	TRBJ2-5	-	TGTGCCAGTAGTGCGTGGAGGGGGCAAGAGACCCAGTACTTC	CASSAWRGQETQYF
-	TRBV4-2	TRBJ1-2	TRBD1	TGTGCCAGCAGCCAAGGACAGGGGTTTGGAGGCTACACCTTC	CASSQGQGFGGYTF
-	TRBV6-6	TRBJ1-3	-	TGTGCCAGCAGTTACGAAGGAAACACCATATATTTT	CASSYEGNTIYF
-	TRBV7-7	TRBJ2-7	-	TGTGCTAGCAGCTTAAGTGGAGCCCCCCTGGACGAGCAGTACTTC	CASSLSGAPLDEQYF
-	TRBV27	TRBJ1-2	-	TGTGCCAGCAGTTTAGTGGGCCTCAGGGATGGCTACACCTTC	CASSLVGLRDGYTF
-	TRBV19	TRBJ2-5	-	TGTGCCACCGTTAGCGGCCCATCCCGCGAGACCCAGTACTTC	CATVSGPSRETQYF
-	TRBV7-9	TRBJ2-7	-	TGTGCCAGCAGCCAATCTACCGGGACATCTGCCTACGAGCAGTACTTC	CASSQSTGTSAYEQYF
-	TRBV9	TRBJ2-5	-	TGTGCCAGCAGCGTACTGGGGCAAGAGACCCAGTACTTC	CASSVLGQETQYF
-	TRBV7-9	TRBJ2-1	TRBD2	TGTGCCAGCAGCTCTCTAGCGGCCTACAATGAGCAGTTCTTC	CASSSLAAYNEQFF
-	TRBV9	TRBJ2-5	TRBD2	TGTGCCAGCAGCGGTAGCGGGGGGGCAGAGACCCAGTACTTC	CASSGSGGAETQYF
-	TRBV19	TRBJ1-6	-	TGTGCCAGTAGTATGGTGGAGGGCAATTCACCCCTCCACTTT	CASSMVEGNSPLHF
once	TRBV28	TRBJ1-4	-	TGTGCCAGCAGTAACCGGGCCACTCGCGAAAAACTGTTTTTT	CASSNRATREKLFF
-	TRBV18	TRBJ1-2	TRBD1	TGTGCCAGCTCACCGAACCGGGACAGGCTCTATGGCTACACCTTC	CASSPNRDRLYGYTF
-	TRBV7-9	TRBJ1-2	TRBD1	TGTGCCAGCAGCCCCTCTCGGACAGGCATAGCTAACTATGGCTACACCTTC	CASSPSRTGIANYGYTF
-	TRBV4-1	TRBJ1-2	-	TGCGCCAGCAGCCGGGGTTGGCAGGCACCGGAGTTGGATGGCTACACCTTC	CASSRGWQAPELDGYTF
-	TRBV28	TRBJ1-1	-	TGTGCCAGCACCCCTACAGGGCTCGGTACTGAAGCTTTCTTT	CASTPTGLGTEAFF
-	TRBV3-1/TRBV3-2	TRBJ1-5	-	TGTGCCAGCAGCCCGAGGGACAATCAGCCCCAGCATTTT	CASSPRDNQPQHF
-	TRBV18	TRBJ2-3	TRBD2	TGTGCCAGCTCACCACCGGCGGGGGGGAGCACAGATACGCAGTATTTT	CASSPPAGGSTDTQYF
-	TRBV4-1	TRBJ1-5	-	TGCGCCAGCAGCCAAGGCGACAGCAATCAGCCCCAGCATTTT	CASSQGDSNQPQHF
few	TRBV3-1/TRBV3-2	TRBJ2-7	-	TGTGCCAGCAGCCAAGAGAGACTGGCTGACGAGCAGTACTTC	CASSQERLADEQYF
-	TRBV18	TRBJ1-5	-	TGTGCCAGCTCAGCAGCTAGCAATCAGCCCCAGCATTTT	CASSAASNQPQHF
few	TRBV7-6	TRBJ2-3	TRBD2	TGTGCCAGCAGCGAAGCGGGGACCACAGATACGCAGTATTTT	CASSEAGTTDTQYF
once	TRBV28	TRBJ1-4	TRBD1	TGTGCCAGCAGTTCGCGGGGACAGGAGGTCGAAAAACTGTTTTTT	CASSSRGQEVEKLFF
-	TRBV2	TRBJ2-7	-	TGTGCCAGCAGTGTGGTCAGGGGCGAGCAGTACTTC	CASSVVRGEQYF
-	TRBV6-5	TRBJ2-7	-	TGTGCCAGCAAAGAAAGGGTTGGGCCCTACGAGCAGTACTTC	CASKERVGPYEQYF
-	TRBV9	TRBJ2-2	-	TGTGCCAGCAGCCCTGGGGGCGGGGAGCTGTTTTTT	CASSPGGGELFF
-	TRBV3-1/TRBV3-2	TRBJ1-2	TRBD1	TGTGCCAGCAGCTACACAGGGGCCTTTAACTATGGCTACACCTTC	CASSYTGAFNYGYTF
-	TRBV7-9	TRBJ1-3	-	TGTGCCAGCAGCCGGGGCGATTACATAGGAAACACCATATATTTT	CASSRGDYIGNTIYF
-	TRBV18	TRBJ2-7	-	TGTGCCAGCTCACCTGGGGCTACTATCTACGAGCAGTACTTC	CASSPGATIYEQYF
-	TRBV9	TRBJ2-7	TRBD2	TGTGCCAGCAGCGTGGCGGGGGGAGGAGGCTACGAGCAGTACTTC	CASSVAGGGGYEQYF
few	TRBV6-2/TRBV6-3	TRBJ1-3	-	TGTGCCAGCAGTTATGGATACACCATATATTTT	CASSYGYTIYF
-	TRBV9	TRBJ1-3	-	TGTGCCAGCAGCGTAGTCCCCGGACGGCCCATCTCTGGAAACACCATATATTTT	CASSVVPGRPISGNTIYF
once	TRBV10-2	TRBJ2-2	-	TGCGCCAGCAAGCCGGGGACCACCGGGGAGCTGTTTTTT	CASKPGTTGELFF
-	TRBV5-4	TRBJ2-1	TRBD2	TGTGCCAGCAGCTTTTCGGGGGGGACAATGATAGAGCAGTTCTTC	CASSFSGGTMIEQFF
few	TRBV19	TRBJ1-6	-	TGTGCCAGTAGTAGGTCCAGGGCGAATTCACCCCTCCACTTT	CASSRSRANSPLHF
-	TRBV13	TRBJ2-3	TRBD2	TGTGCCAGCAGCCAGCCCCCTCGGGGGAGGGAAGATACGCAGTATTTT	CASSQPPRGREDTQYF
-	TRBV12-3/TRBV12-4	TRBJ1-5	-	TGTGCCAGCAGTTTCAGGGGCAACCAGCCCCAGCATTTT	CASSFRGNQPQHF
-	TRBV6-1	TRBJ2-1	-	TGTGCCAGCAGTGAAATGGGGAATGAGCAGTTCTTC	CASSEMGNEQFF
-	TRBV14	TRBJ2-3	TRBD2	TGTGCCAGCAGCGCCGGGACTAGCTTTACCGATACGCAGTATTTT	CASSAGTSFTDTQYF
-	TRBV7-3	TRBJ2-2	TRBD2	TGTGCCAGCAGCCTTACTAGCGGACACACCGGGGAGCTGTTTTTT	CASSLTSGHTGELFF
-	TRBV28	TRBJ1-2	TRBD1	TGTGCCAGCAGTAACTACAGGGGTAATGGCTACACCTTC	CASSNYRGNGYTF
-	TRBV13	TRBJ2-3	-	TGTGCCAGCAGCTTAGTCGGAGCGTCGGATACGCAGTATTTT	CASSLVGASDTQYF
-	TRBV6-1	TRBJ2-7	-	TGTGCCAGCAGTGAAATACCCATTAGTTACGGGGCCGAGCAGTACTTC	CASSEIPISYGAEQYF